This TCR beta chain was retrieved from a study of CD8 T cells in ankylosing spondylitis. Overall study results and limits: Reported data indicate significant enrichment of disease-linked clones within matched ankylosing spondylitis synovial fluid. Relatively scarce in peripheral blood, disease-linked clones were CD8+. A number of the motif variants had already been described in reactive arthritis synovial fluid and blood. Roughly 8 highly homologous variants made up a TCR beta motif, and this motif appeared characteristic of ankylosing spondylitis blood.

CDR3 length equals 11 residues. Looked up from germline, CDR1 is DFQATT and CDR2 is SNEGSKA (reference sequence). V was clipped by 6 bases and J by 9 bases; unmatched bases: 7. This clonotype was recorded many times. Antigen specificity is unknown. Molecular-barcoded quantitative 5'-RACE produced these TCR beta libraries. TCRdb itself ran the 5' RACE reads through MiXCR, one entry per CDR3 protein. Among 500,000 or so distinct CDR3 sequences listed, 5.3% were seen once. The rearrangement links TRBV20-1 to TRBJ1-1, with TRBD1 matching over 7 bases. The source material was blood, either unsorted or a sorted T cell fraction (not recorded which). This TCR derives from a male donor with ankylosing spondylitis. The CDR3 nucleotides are TGCAGTGCGGACGGGACAGCCCAAGCTTTCTTT. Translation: CSADGTAQAFF.